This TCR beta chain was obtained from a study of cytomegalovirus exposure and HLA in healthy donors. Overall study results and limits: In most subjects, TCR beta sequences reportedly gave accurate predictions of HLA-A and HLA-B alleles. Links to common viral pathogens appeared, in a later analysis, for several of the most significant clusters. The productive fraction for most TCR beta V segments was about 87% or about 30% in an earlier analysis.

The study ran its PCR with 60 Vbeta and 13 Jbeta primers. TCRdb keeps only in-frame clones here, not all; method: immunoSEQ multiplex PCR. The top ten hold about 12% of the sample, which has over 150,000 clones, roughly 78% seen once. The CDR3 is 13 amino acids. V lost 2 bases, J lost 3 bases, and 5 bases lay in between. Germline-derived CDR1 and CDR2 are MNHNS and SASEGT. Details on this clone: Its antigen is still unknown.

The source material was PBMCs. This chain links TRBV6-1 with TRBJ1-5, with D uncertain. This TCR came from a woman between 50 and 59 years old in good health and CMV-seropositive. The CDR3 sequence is CASSESNNQPQHF. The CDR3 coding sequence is TGTGCCAGCAGTGAATCCAACAATCAGCCCCAGCATTTT.